One T cell receptor beta chain is described in this entry. One Seattle source followed patients from active infection through their disease course. Source study methods: Reference gene primer amplification yielded estimated nucleated cell counts. Data came from immunoSEQ multiplex PCR; TCRdb stores just in-frame clones and leaves some out. V and J calls and clone size follow that table, whereas D and trimming were derived from the DNA. The table has about 340,000 clones, about 86% seen once. This sample was taken from a study of blood T cell repertoires in COVID-19. Study summary: T cells, B-cell-depleted T cells, or PBMCs provided the cDNA or gDNA that served as material.

With 3 bases removed from V and 6 bases from J, the gap between germline ends came to 13 bases. Germline CDR1 is GTSNPN and CDR2 is SVGIG (reference sequence). CDR3 length equals 13 residues. Sequencing was performed on peripheral blood. This clonotype originated in a woman aged 60-75 years with COVID-19, enrolled during active disease. This chain links TRBV30 with TRBJ2-3; the D gene is possibly TRBD1 (6 bases). The CDR3 region has the DNA TGTGCCTGGAGCCAGGGGATAGCCGATACGCAGTATTTT. Its protein product is CAWSQGIADTQYF. Using reference TRBV30 and TRBJ2-3 for the parts outside the CDR3, the full variable domain is SQTIHQWPATLVQPVGSPLSLECTVEGTSNPNLYWYRQAAGRGLQLLFYSVGIGQISSEVPQNLSASRPQDRQFILSSKKLLLSDSGFYLCAWSQGIADTQYFGPGTRLTVL.